The rows below give T cell receptor beta chains drawn from one sample of a study of shared clonotypes between healthy human individuals. Repertoires were generated with immunoSEQ multiplex PCR, while TCRdb's copy carries only in-frame clones and drops some. The table records around 600,000 clones, roughly 98% of them present only once. The source material was naive CD8+ T cells sorted from blood. The receptor set was obtained from a man aged 30-40 years in good health. Both conserved end residues are part of each CDR3. A D gene is named only where the DNA matches it firmly. Expanded clones are given a class, and other clones once, few, many or no size at all.

J gene,clone size,D gene,V gene,CDR3 protein,CDR3 DNA
TRBJ1-4,.,.,TRBV29-1,CSVEDPDATNEKLFF,TGCAGCGTTGAAGATCCGGACGCAACTAATGAAAAACTGTTTTTT
TRBJ1-1,.,.,TRBV5-4,CASSLGTEAFF,TGTGCCAGCAGCTTGGGCACTGAAGCTTTCTTT
TRBJ2-1,.,.,TRBV4-3,CASSQDLGGVPCEQFF,TGCGCCAGCAGCCAAGATTTAGGGGGAGTTCCGTGTGAGCAGTTCTTC
TRBJ2-1,.,.,TRBV10-3,CAISESQGYEQFF,TGTGCCATCAGTGAGTCGCAGGGCTATGAGCAGTTCTTC
TRBJ2-7,.,TRBD1,TRBV29-1,CSVIIRQGGYEQYF,TGCAGCGTTATTATTCGACAGGGGGGGTACGAGCAGTACTTC
TRBJ2-2,once,.,TRBV27,CASSRGSGELFF,TGTGCCAGCAGCAGGGGCAGCGGGGAGCTGTTTTTT
TRBJ2-1,.,.,TRBV27,CASRIVPGSYNEQFF,TGTGCCAGCAGAATAGTCCCAGGCTCCTACAATGAGCAGTTCTTC
TRBJ2-1,.,TRBD2,TRBV7-2,CASSLNSGSSYNEQFF,TGTGCCAGCAGCTTAAATAGCGGGAGCTCCTACAATGAGCAGTTCTTC
TRBJ2-3,.,.,TRBV7-2,CASSSVGIARTDTQYF,TGTGCCAGCAGCTCGGTCGGGATAGCGAGAACAGATACGCAGTATTTT
TRBJ2-3,.,.,TRBV7-9,CASSAQYF,TGTGCCAGCAGCGCGCAGTATTTT
TRBJ2-7,.,TRBD2,TRBV6-5,CASSLGLAGSYEQYF,TGTGCCAGCAGCCTGGGACTAGCGGGCTCCTACGAGCAGTACTTC
TRBJ2-7,.,.,TRBV27,CASSTYSGTDDYEQYF,TGTGCCAGCAGTACCTATAGCGGCACCGATGACTACGAGCAGTACTTC
TRBJ1-4,.,.,TRBV5-6,CASSLGSGRDELFF,TGTGCCAGCAGCCTAGGTTCCGGACGTGATGAACTGTTTTTT
TRBJ1-2,.,.,TRBV5-1,CASSLSTDALGYTF,TGCGCCAGCAGCTTGTCGACTGACGCTTTAGGCTACACCTTC
TRBJ2-5,once,.,TRBV9,CASSAGEETQYF,TGTGCCAGCAGCGCTGGCGAAGAGACCCAGTACTTC
TRBJ2-1,.,.,TRBV25-1,CASSEYRDKLYNEQFF,TGTGCCAGCAGTGAATATAGGGACAAGTTATACAATGAGCAGTTCTTC
TRBJ1-1,once,TRBD1,TRBV9,CASSGLRSGGNTEAFF,TGTGCCAGCAGCGGTCTTCGGTCAGGGGGCAACACTGAAGCTTTCTTT
TRBJ2-7,.,.,TRBV5-5,CASSLLPVHYEQYF,TGTGCCAGCAGCTTACTACCGGTCCACTACGAGCAGTACTTC
TRBJ1-5,.,.,TRBV7-9,CASSSSLTESNQPQHF,TGTGCCAGCAGCTCAAGCCTCACAGAAAGCAATCAGCCCCAGCATTTT
TRBJ2-1,once,.,TRBV27,CASSFGLGADEQFF,TGTGCCAGCAGTTTTGGACTGGGGGCGGATGAGCAGTTCTTC
TRBJ1-1,.,.,TRBV5-1,CASSLVGGQNTEAFF,TGCGCCAGCAGCTTGGTAGGGGGGCAGAACACTGAAGCTTTCTTT
TRBJ1-5,.,TRBD1,TRBV7-3,CASSPPEQGSSNQPQHF,TGTGCCAGCAGCCCACCCGAACAGGGGTCTAGCAATCAGCCCCAGCATTTT
TRBJ2-2,.,.,TRBV27,CASSLRSAGELFF,TGTGCCAGCAGCCTGCGGAGTGCCGGGGAGCTGTTTTTT
TRBJ2-2,.,TRBD1,TRBV7-9,CASRPISRDSNTGELFF,TGTGCCAGCAGACCTATCAGCCGGGACAGCAACACCGGGGAGCTGTTTTTT
TRBJ1-2,.,.,TRBV9,CASSPTSRTADDYGYTF,TGTGCCAGCAGCCCCACTAGTCGGACAGCGGATGACTATGGCTACACCTTC
TRBJ2-2,.,.,TRBV2,CASSGRTPGLIGGELFF,TGTGCCAGCAGCGGCAGGACCCCAGGACTCATTGGGGGGGAGCTGTTTTTT
TRBJ2-3,.,TRBD1,TRBV5-4,CASSSPGQEKLRLGTDTQYF,TGTGCCAGCAGCTCGCCGGGACAGGAGAAGCTACGCTTGGGCACAGATACGCAGTATTTT
TRBJ1-5,.,TRBD1,TRBV10-2,CASRPERDRGISNQPQHF,TGCGCCAGCAGGCCAGAAAGGGACAGGGGGATTAGCAATCAGCCCCAGCATTTT
TRBJ2-7,.,.,TRBV20-1,CSGRDSYEQYF,TGCAGTGGGCGGGACTCTTACGAGCAGTACTTC
TRBJ2-1,once,.,TRBV6-6,CASSPLAAEQFF,TGTGCCAGCAGTCCCCTAGCTGCGGAGCAGTTCTTC